This T cell receptor (beta chain) was sequenced in a study of beta chain features in type 1 diabetes. Looked up from germline, CDR1 is ENHRY and CDR2 is SYGVKD. The V and J ends lost 10 bases and 6 bases respectively, with 10 bases between them. This CDR3 is built from 11 residues. As regards this clone: Its antigen is not known.

Averaging around 110 mL, one heparinised blood draw was given by each donor. Purity (above 98%) was reached by all sorted populations. The authors reverse transcribed all of the isolated RNA, so sequencing captured expressed TCRB transcripts. The data were produced by immunoSEQ multiplex PCR, yet TCRdb's version contains in-frame clones alone and is incomplete. The table lists 900,000 or so clones, roughly 17% of them singletons. Study observations and caveats: Patients with type 1 diabetes carried fewer insertions and had more deletions at their VDJ junctions. PCR might favor shorter templates, but any such skew would affect patients and controls equally.

Sequencing was carried out using naive CD4+ T cells from blood. This clonotype was obtained from a woman between 18 and 29 years old in good health. The chain recombines TRBV10-3 with TRBJ2-1; D is perhaps TRBD1 (6 bases). The DNA of the CDR3 is TGTGCCAGCACAGGGTTCAATGAGCAGTTCTTC. This encodes CASTGFNEQFF.